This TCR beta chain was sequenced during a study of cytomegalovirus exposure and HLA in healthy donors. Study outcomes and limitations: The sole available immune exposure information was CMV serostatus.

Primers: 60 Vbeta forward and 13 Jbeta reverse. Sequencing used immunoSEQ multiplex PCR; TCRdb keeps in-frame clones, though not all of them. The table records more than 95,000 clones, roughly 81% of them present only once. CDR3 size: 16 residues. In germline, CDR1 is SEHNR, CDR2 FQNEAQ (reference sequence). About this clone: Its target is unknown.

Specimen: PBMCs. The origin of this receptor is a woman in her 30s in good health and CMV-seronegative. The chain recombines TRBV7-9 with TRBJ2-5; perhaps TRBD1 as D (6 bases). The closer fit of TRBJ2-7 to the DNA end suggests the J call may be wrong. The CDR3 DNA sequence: TGTGCCAGCAGCTTAGAAGGGGGAGTTCCGTCCTACGAGCAGTACTTC. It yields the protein CASSLEGGVPSYEQYF.